The clone carrying this T cell receptor beta chain was recorded many times. Scientists amplified the TCR beta CDR3 regions from RNA transcripts. First-round RT-PCR with HTBI primers preceded a second-round multiplex PCR. TCRdb independently ran MiXCR on the multiplex PCR reads; one entry per CDR3 protein. The sample has 400,000 to 500,000 distinct CDR3 sequences; approximately 21% are singletons. Trimming removed 4 bases at V and 0 bases at J, with 12 bases between. The CDR3 totals 15 residues. The germline V gene has CDR1 SGHAT and CDR2 FQNNGV. These data belong to a study of Graves' ophthalmopathy and Graves' hyperthyroidism.

V usage is TRBV11-2 and J usage is TRBJ1-1, with unresolved D. The receptor comes from a woman between 18 and 29 years old with stable Graves' hyperthyroidism. The specimen sequenced was peripheral blood. This CDR3 is CASSSHGVMNTEAFF. The CDR3 region has the DNA TGTGCCAGCAGCTCCCATGGGGTTATGAACACTGAAGCTTTCTTT.